The T cell receptor beta chain under discussion was sequenced for a study of cytomegalovirus exposure and HLA in healthy donors. Turning to the study itself: Within the Caucasian-associated ancestry cluster were about 81% of the approximately 400 genotyped donors. Overall study findings and caveats: Rare sequences made up most TCRs, while some public TCRs were found in many donors. Sequencing probably produced one cluster of sequence variants that were highly shared. Accurate prediction of HLA-A and HLA-B alleles (for most subjects) was reportedly achieved from TCR beta sequences.

With respect to this clone: The antigen is undetermined.

Trimming left V 5 bases short and J 11 bases short, with 15 bases between. The CDR3 consists of 11 residues. Germline V gives CDR1 GTSNPN, CDR2 SVGIG (reference sequence). 13 Jbeta primers and 60 Vbeta primers were used for the PCR. Repertoires were generated with immunoSEQ multiplex PCR, while TCRdb's copy carries only in-frame clones and drops some. The sample lists roughly 120,000 clones; roughly 73% were seen once. Input material: PBMCs. This sequence joins TRBV30 and TRBJ1-1; D gene uncertain. The clonotype comes from a woman aged 30 to 39 in good health and CMV-seronegative. The CDR3 DNA is TGTGCCTGGGTGAGGGAATTGGACGCTTTCTTT. As protein: CAWVRELDAFF.